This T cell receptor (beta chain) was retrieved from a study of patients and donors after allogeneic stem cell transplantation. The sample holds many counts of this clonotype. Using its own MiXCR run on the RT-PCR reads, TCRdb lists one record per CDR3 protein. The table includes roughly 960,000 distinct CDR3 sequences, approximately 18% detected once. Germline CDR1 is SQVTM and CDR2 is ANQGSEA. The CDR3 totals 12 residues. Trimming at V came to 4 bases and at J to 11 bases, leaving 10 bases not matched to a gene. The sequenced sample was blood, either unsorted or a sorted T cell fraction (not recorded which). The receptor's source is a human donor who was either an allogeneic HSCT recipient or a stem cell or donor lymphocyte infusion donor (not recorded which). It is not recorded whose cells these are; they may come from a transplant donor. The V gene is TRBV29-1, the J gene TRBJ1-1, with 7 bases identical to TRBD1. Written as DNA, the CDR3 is TGCAGCGTTGTTCAGGGGGGGGAAGATGCTTTCTTT. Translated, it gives CSVVQGGEDAFF.